Below, 11 T cell receptor beta chains from the same sample are listed, as sequenced in a study of blood T cell repertoires in COVID-19. Profiled with immunoSEQ multiplex PCR; TCRdb holds only in-frame clones, not every one. The sample lists a few hundred thousand clones; 84% were seen once. The source material was peripheral blood. These receptors all stem from a man aged 25 to 40 with active or convalescent COVID-19.

The chain couples TRBV18 to TRBJ2-5; 8 nucleotides agree with TRBD2. The V segment lost 3 bases and the J segment 4 bases; nucleotides outside the gene matches: 7. This CDR3 contains 15 residues. Germline V gene data show CDR1 as KGHSH and CDR2 as LQKENI. CDR3 amino acids: CASSPDSGSIETQYF. As DNA, the CDR3 is TGTGCCAGCTCACCGGACAGCGGGAGTATAGAGACCCAGTACTTC.

The chain joins TRBV27 to TRBJ1-5, with TRBD1 identical over 10 bases. Germline V gene sequence: CDR1 MNHEY, CDR2 SMNVEV (reference sequence). The CDR3 has 14 residues. V lost 6 bases, J lost 5 bases, and 4 bases stayed unmatched. The CDR3 DNA follows: TGTGCCAGCAGCACCGGGACAGGGGATCAGCCCCAGCATTTT. As protein: CASSTGTGDQPQHF.

The chain has TRBV18 and TRBJ2-1, with D possibly TRBD1 on 5 matching bases. The CDR3 loop spans 16 amino acids. Looked up from germline, CDR1 is KGHSH and CDR2 is LQKENI. Trimming stripped 1 base from V and 3 bases from J, with 13 bases between. For the CDR3, the DNA is TGTGCCAGCTCACCACTTGTAGGCCAGGGCTACAATGAGCAGTTCTTC. This codes for CASSPLVGQGYNEQFF.

V gene TRBV28 combines with J gene TRBJ2-7, with 10 bases fitting TRBD1. V lost 4 bases, J lost 0 bases, and 0 bases stayed unmatched. CDR3 length: 14 amino acids. CDR1 and CDR2 (germline): MDHEN, SYDVKM. The CDR3 DNA reads as TGTGCCAGCAGTTGGACAGGGGGCTCCTACGAGCAGTACTTC. Translation: CASSWTGGSYEQYF.

The CDR3 DNA sequence: TGTGCCAGCAGTTACCAGGTTCTTGACATCTTCTACGAGCAGTACTTC. This encodes CASSYQVLDIFYEQYF. The rearrangement joins TRBV6-2 or TRBV6-3 to TRBJ2-7; D remains unclear. The V gene's germline CDR1 is MNHEY and CDR2 SVGEGT. CDR3 length equals 16 residues. V was shortened by 2 bases and J by 3 bases, with 17 bases between the two germline ends.

The gene calls are TRBV18 and TRBJ1-2; D is perhaps TRBD1 (5 bases). The length of the CDR3 is 14 residues. Germline CDR1 KGHSH, CDR2 LQKENI. With 3 bases removed from V and 8 bases from J, the gap between germline ends came to 16 bases. DNA of the CDR3: TGTGCCAGCTCACCTAATAATGGAGGGGAAGGCTACACCTTC. Amino acid sequence: CASSPNNGGEGYTF.

V usage is TRBV5-4 and J usage is TRBJ1-3, with a weak D call TRBD1 (5 bases). CDR1 and CDR2 (germline): SGHNT, YYREEE (reference sequence). There are 15 residues in the CDR3. Between the trimmed V and J ends, which lost 4 bases and 1 base, there was a span of 12 bases. For the CDR3, the DNA is TGTGCCAGCAGCCCCATGGGGGGTTCTGGAAACACCATATATTTT. It codes for CASSPMGGSGNTIYF.

As for this clone: Relative to the germline gene, one junction end is altered; a read error may explain this. The rearrangement uses TRBV5-6 and TRBJ1-2; D is possibly TRBD1 (6 bases). The V gene's germline CDR1 is SGHDT and CDR2 YYEEEE. The CDR3 spans 13 residues. Written as DNA, the CDR3 is TGTGCCACCAGCCCGACAGGCTCCTATGGCTACACCTTC. Encoded protein: CATSPTGSYGYTF.

This chain joins TRBV3-1 (or the pseudogene TRBV3-2) and TRBJ2-7; 7 bases line up with TRBD1. Unmatched junction bases numbered 9, after V lost 4 bases and J lost 0 bases. The CDR3 runs to 16 residues. From germline, CDR1 is LGHDT and CDR2 YNNKEL (reference sequence). The CDR3 coding sequence is TGTGCCAGCAGCCGGGACAGACTGGGAGCCTCCTACGAGCAGTACTTC. Translation: CASSRDRLGASYEQYF.

The chain is built from TRBV28 and TRBJ1-1, with a weak D call TRBD1 (5 bases). Trimming took 7 bases from V and 6 from J, leaving 15 bases between them. The CDR3 is 13 amino acids. Germline CDR1 and CDR2: MDHEN and SYDVKM. DNA of the CDR3: TGTGCCAGCATAGCAGGGAAGGTTCCTGAAGCTTTCTTT. Translation: CASIAGKVPEAFF. Together with reference TRBV28 and TRBJ1-1, the CDR3 gives the full variable domain: DVKVTQSSRYLVKRTGEKVFLECVQDMDHENMFWYRQDPGLGLRLIYFSYDVKMKEKGDIPEGYSVSREKKERFSLILESASTNQTSMYLCASIAGKVPEAFFGQGTRLTVV.

This sequence joins TRBV29-1 and TRBJ1-2, with D possibly being TRBD1 (6 bases). Germline V gene sequence: CDR1 SQVTM, CDR2 ANQGSEA. The CDR3 has 13 amino acids. Between the trimmed V and J ends, which lost 6 bases and 2 bases, there was a span of 13 bases. CDR3 nucleotides: TGCAGCGTGGCCTCGAGGGGGAACTATGGCTACACCTTC. Residues: CSVASRGNYGYTF.